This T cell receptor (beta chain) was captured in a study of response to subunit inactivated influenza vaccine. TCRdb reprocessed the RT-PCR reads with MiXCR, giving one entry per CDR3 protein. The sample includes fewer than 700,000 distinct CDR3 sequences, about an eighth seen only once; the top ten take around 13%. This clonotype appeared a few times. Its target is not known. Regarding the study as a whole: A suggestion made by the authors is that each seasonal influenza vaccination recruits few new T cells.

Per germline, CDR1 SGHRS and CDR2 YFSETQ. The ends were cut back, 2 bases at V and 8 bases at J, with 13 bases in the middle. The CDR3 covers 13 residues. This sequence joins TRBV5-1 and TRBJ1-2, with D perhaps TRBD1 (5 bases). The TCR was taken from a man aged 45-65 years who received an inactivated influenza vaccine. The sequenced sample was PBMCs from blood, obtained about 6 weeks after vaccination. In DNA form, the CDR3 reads TGCGCCAGCAGCTTCGGGGCCCTGAGAGGCTACACCTTC. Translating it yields CASSFGALRGYTF.